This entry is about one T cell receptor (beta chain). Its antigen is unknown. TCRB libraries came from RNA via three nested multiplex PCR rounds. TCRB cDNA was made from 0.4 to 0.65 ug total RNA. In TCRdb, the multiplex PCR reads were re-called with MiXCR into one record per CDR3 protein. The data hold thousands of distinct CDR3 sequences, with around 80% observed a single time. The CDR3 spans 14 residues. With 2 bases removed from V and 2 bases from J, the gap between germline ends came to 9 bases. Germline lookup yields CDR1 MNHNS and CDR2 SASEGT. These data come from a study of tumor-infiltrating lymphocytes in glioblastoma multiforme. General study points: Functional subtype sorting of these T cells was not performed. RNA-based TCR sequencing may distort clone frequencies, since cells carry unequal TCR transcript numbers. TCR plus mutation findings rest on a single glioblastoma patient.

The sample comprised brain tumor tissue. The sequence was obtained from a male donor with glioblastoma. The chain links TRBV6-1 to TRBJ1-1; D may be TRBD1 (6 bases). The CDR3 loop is CASSEWTENTEAFF. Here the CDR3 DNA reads TGTGCCAGCAGTGAATGGACAGAAAACACTGAAGCTTTCTTT.